The rows below give T cell receptor beta chains drawn from one sample of a study of T cell clonotyping in hematopoietic cell transplantation. This table comes from immunoSEQ multiplex PCR, and its TCRdb copy is limited to in-frame clones, with some not included. This repertoire shows approximately 10,000 clones, just over 45% found once; its top ten account for less than 10%. The specimen comprised PBMCs, sampled 30 days after allogeneic stem cell transplant. The receptors were gathered from a male patient in his fifties or sixties who had an allogeneic stem cell transplant from an unrelated donor, so the T cells may come from the graft donor. Some clones in this sample may be carry-over from other donors' samples. CDR3s include the opening cysteine and the closing phenylalanine or tryptophan. A D gene is named only where the DNA matches it firmly. Size values are once, few and many counts, or a class for expanded clones, and some rows have none.

d_call: TRBD2
j_call: TRBJ2-3
clone_size: .
v_call: TRBV6-4
cdr3_aa: CASSDGGDTDTQYF
cdr3_nt: TGTGCCAGCAGTGACGGGGGGGACACAGATACGCAGTATTTT

d_call: .
j_call: TRBJ2-7
clone_size: few
v_call: TRBV7-7
cdr3_aa: CASSSTGAVEQYF
cdr3_nt: TGTGCTAGCAGCTCTACGGGAGCGGTCGAGCAGTACTTC

d_call: .
j_call: TRBJ1-6
clone_size: .
v_call: TRBV9
cdr3_aa: CASSVAEGLDSPLHF
cdr3_nt: TGTGCCAGCAGCGTAGCCGAGGGGCTAGATTCACCCCTCCACTTT

d_call: .
j_call: TRBJ2-1
clone_size: .
v_call: TRBV7-2
cdr3_aa: CASSLVGAGNEQFF
cdr3_nt: TGTGCCAGCAGCTTAGTGGGGGCGGGGAATGAGCAGTTCTTC

d_call: .
j_call: TRBJ2-5
clone_size: .
v_call: TRBV7-6
cdr3_aa: CASSLEGSFETQYF
cdr3_nt: TGTGCCAGCAGCTTAGAAGGTAGCTTTGAGACCCAGTACTTC

d_call: .
j_call: TRBJ2-7
clone_size: once
v_call: TRBV30
cdr3_aa: CAWVGAGEQYF
cdr3_nt: TGTGCCTGGGTGGGGGCAGGGGAGCAGTACTTC

d_call: TRBD1
j_call: TRBJ2-7
clone_size: few
v_call: TRBV19
cdr3_aa: CASSPGQGRSYEQYF
cdr3_nt: TGTGCCAGTAGTCCCGGACAGGGTAGATCCTACGAGCAGTACTTC

d_call: .
j_call: TRBJ1-2
clone_size: few
v_call: TRBV6-1
cdr3_aa: CASRRGGIAF
cdr3_nt: TGTGCCAGCCGGAGGGGGGGTATCGCCTTC

d_call: .
j_call: TRBJ2-1
clone_size: .
v_call: TRBV7-6
cdr3_aa: CASSLRTGVTEQFF
cdr3_nt: TGTGCCAGCAGCTTAAGGACGGGAGTCACTGAGCAGTTCTTC

d_call: .
j_call: TRBJ2-3
clone_size: few
v_call: TRBV4-3
cdr3_aa: CASSQEGFLDTQYF
cdr3_nt: TGCGCCAGCAGCCAAGAGGGGTTCCTGGATACGCAGTATTTT

d_call: TRBD1
j_call: TRBJ1-1
clone_size: .
v_call: TRBV5-1
cdr3_aa: CASSLQGTGGTEAFF
cdr3_nt: TGCGCCAGCAGCTTGCAAGGGACAGGGGGCACTGAAGCTTTCTTT